These 13 T cell receptor beta chains share one sample of origin, sequenced in a study of T cell responses to AZD1222 COVID-19 vaccine. The repertoire was sequenced with immunoSEQ multiplex PCR; TCRdb's copy has only in-frame clones and lacks some. The table records 100,000 to 130,000 clones, 87% of them present only once. The specimen was peripheral blood, collected 28 days after the second AZD1222 dose. The source is an adult who received the AZD1222 COVID-19 vaccine.

This chain uses TRBV6-5 with TRBJ1-1; no reliable D call. This CDR3 is 11 amino acids long. V lost 6 bases and J lost 10, with 12 bases in between. Germline lookup yields CDR1 MNHEY and CDR2 SVGAGI. The CDR3 DNA sequence: TGTGCCAGCAGGAGGAACACCCGAGCTTTCTTT. Translating it yields CASRRNTRAFF.

The chain recombines TRBV27 with TRBJ2-7; D gene unclear. The CDR3 is made up of 12 amino acids. Germline lookup yields CDR1 MNHEY and CDR2 SMNVEV (reference sequence). Trimming pared 3 bases from V and 4 bases from J, leaving 7 bases between. CDR3 loop: CASSFLGYEQYF. DNA for the CDR3: TGTGCCAGCAGTTTCCTGGGGTACGAGCAGTACTTC.

V gene TRBV7-9 combines with J gene TRBJ1-2; perhaps TRBD1 as D (6 bases). The CDR3 runs to 12 residues. Germline loops: CDR1 SEHNR, CDR2 FQNEAQ (reference sequence). The germline V and J ends were trimmed by 8 bases and 8 bases, with 15 bases remaining between them. CDR3: CASSPRGLGYTF. The CDR3 coding sequence is TGTGCCAGCTCCCCCAGGGGCCTCGGCTACACCTTC.

A single count supports this clone. The chain joins TRBV2 to TRBJ1-2, with D possibly matching TRBD1 (5 bases). The V gene lost 6 bases and the J gene lost 1 base, with 15 bases spanning the gap. Germline assignment: CDR1 SNHLY and CDR2 FYNNEI. CDR3 length equals 15 residues. The CDR3 here is CASRPVGAVNYGYTF. CDR3 DNA sequence: TGTGCCAGCAGGCCCGTAGGGGCGGTTAACTATGGCTACACCTTC. The entire variable domain, with the rest obtained from reference TRBV2 and TRBJ1-2, is as follows: EPEVTQTPSHQVTQMGQEVILRCVPISNHLYFYWYRQILGQKVEFLVSFYNNEISEKSEIFDDQFSVERPDGSNFTLKIRSTKLEDSAMYFCASRPVGAVNYGYTFGSGTRLTVV.

The chain couples TRBV11-2 to TRBJ1-3, with 7 bases aligning to TRBD1. This CDR3 is built from 16 residues. Per germline, CDR1 SGHAT and CDR2 FQNNGV. J was trimmed by 1 base and V by 0 bases; bases with no gene match: 3. CDR3 bases: TGTGCCAGCAGCTTAGAGGTGACAGGGTCTGGAAACACCATATATTTT. It translates to CASSLEVTGSGNTIYF.

The V and J genes are TRBV19 and TRBJ2-5, with 9 bases matching TRBD1. CDR3 size: 15 residues. Germline V lookup: CDR1 LNHDA, CDR2 SQIVND (reference sequence). Trimming removed 1 base from V and 4 bases from J; junction bases left unmatched: 4. In nucleotides, the CDR3 is TGTGCCAGTAGTATAGGCGGGACAGGGCCAGAGACCCAGTACTTC. This gives the protein CASSIGGTGPETQYF. Drawing the rest from reference TRBV19 and TRBJ2-5, the complete variable domain is DGGITQSPKYLFRKEGQNVTLSCEQNLNHDAMYWYRQDPGQGLRLIYYSQIVNDFQKGDIAEGYSVSREKKESFPLTVTSAQKNPTAFYLCASSIGGTGPETQYFGPGTRLLVL.

The chain employs TRBV27 and TRBJ2-7, with D perhaps matching TRBD2 (6 bases). CDR1 is MNHEY, CDR2 SMNVEV, per germline (reference sequence). This CDR3 is built from 14 residues. V lost 7 bases to trimming and J lost 2 bases, with 15 bases between them. The CDR3 is CASIAHGGTYEQYF. The CDR3 DNA reads as TGTGCCAGCATAGCACATGGGGGGACCTACGAGCAGTACTTC.

J is TRBJ2-7 and V is TRBV6-1, with no clear D. CDR1 and CDR2 from the germline V gene are MNHNS and SASEGT. This CDR3 spans 19 amino acids. The V gene lost 0 bases and the J gene lost 3 bases, with 24 bases spanning the gap. CDR3 coding DNA: TGTGCCAGCAGTGAAGCGCTTCAAGTCCGGTTCGGTGGGGTCTACGAGCAGTACTTC. It codes for CASSEALQVRFGGVYEQYF.

The chain uses TRBV2 and TRBJ2-2; D is unclear. The length of the CDR3 is 15 residues. Trimming stripped 4 bases from V and 7 bases from J, with 16 bases between. Germline-derived CDR1 and CDR2 are SNHLY and FYNNEI. The CDR3 nucleotides are TGTGCCAGCAGTGCTTCCTGGTTCCTGGACGGGGAGCTGTTTTTT. Its protein product is CASSASWFLDGELFF.

V and J are TRBV19 and TRBJ1-2, with D perhaps matching TRBD1 (5 bases). The CDR3 is made up of 16 amino acids. Germline CDR1 and CDR2: LNHDA and SQIVND (reference sequence). V lost 3 bases, J lost 3 bases, and 17 bases lay in between. The CDR3 region is CASSISGQEIYYGYTF. CDR3 DNA sequence: TGTGCCAGTAGTATTTCAGGGCAGGAAATCTACTATGGCTACACCTTC.

The rearrangement links TRBV11-2 to TRBJ1-5; D remains ambiguous. Between the trimmed V and J ends, which lost 2 bases and 6 bases, there was a span of 8 bases. Germline assignment: CDR1 SGHAT and CDR2 FQNNGV. The CDR3 has 13 amino acids. The CDR3 spells CASSLNWGQPQHF. CDR3 DNA sequence: TGTGCCAGCAGCTTAAATTGGGGTCAGCCCCAGCATTTT. The entire variable domain, with the rest obtained from reference TRBV11-2 and TRBJ1-5, is as follows: EAGVAQSPRYKIIEKRQSVAFWCNPISGHATLYWYQQILGQGPKLLIQFQNNGVVDDSQLPKDRFSAERLKGVDSTLKIQPAKLEDSAVYLCASSLNWGQPQHFGDGTRLSIL.

This chain links TRBV5-1 with TRBJ2-5; 11 bases align to TRBD2. V gave up 5 bases and J gave up 3 bases; unmatched junction bases: 3. The CDR3 runs 14 residues. Germline-derived CDR1 and CDR2 are SGHRS and YFSETQ. The CDR3 bases are TGCGCCAGCAGGAATAGCGGGGGGGAAGAGACCCAGTACTTC. This codes for CASRNSGGEETQYF.

The gene calls are TRBV9 and TRBJ1-4; D is ambiguous. Trimming cost V 4 bases and J 8 bases, with 15 bases left between them. Per germline, CDR1 SGDLS and CDR2 YYNGEE. CDR3 size: 14 residues. CDR3: CASSPPMTPEKLFF. In DNA form, the CDR3 reads TGTGCCAGCAGCCCTCCAATGACACCAGAAAAACTGTTTTTT.